Shown below are 8 T cell receptor beta chains from a single sample sequenced in a study of T-cell memory formation after mild COVID-19. TCRdb called the 5' RACE reads again in MiXCR, with one record for every CDR3 protein. The sample has approximately 260,000 distinct CDR3 sequences, 15% to 20% seen once; the top ten hold around 23%. Sequencing was carried out using PBMCs or a T cell subset sorted from them (not recorded which). All receptors derive from a man aged 18 to 30 who had mild COVID-19 (a few samples of this study predate the infection). Cell type and time point are not known.

The chain has TRBV12-3 or TRBV12-4 and TRBJ2-5; 12 positions match TRBD2. V trimming: 5 bases; J trimming: 5 bases; junction bases outside the gene matches: 6. This CDR3 comprises 15 residues. CDR3: CASSELAGGLETQYF. The CDR3 DNA sequence: TGTGCCAGCAGTGAACTAGCGGGGGGCCTTGAGACCCAGTACTTC.

The chain uses TRBV27 and TRBJ1-1, with D maybe TRBD1 (5 bases). CDR1 is MNHEY and CDR2 is SMNVEV in the germline V gene (reference sequence). The CDR3 extends over 15 amino acids. V was cut by 0 bases and J by 0 bases, with 8 bases left in between. This chain's CDR3 is CASSLSGGLNTEAFF. As DNA, the CDR3 is TGTGCCAGCAGTTTATCCGGGGGACTGAACACTGAAGCTTTCTTT.

This clonotype has only a few counts. The chain is built from TRBV5-1 and TRBJ1-1; D remains ambiguous. Trimming removed 6 bases from V and 1 base from J, with 16 bases in between. Germline V gene lookup returns CDR1 SGHRS and CDR2 YFSETQ. This CDR3 is built from 15 residues. CDR3 coding DNA: TGCGCCAGCACCGAATCTCAGGCGCCGAACACTGAAGCTTTCTTT. This codes for CASTESQAPNTEAFF.

This clonotype has just a few counts. The chain employs TRBV7-9 and TRBJ1-3; D not certain. CDR3 length equals 15 residues. Germline loops: CDR1 SEHNR, CDR2 FQNEAQ (reference sequence). The V end was cut by 2 bases, the J end by 4 bases, with 12 bases between. The CDR3 reads CASSLLDLAGNTIYF. CDR3 DNA: TGTGCCAGCAGCTTATTGGACCTGGCCGGAAACACCATATATTTT.

The CDR3 DNA reads TGCAGCGTTGAAAAGGACAGCAACTACGAGCAGTACTTC. Encoded protein: CSVEKDSNYEQYF. The chain uses TRBV29-1 and TRBJ2-7; the D gene is possibly TRBD1 (6 bases). The CDR3 spans 13 residues. CDR1 SQVTM and CDR2 ANQGSEA come from the germline V gene. V lost 2 bases to trimming and J lost 3 bases, with 11 bases between them.

This chain uses TRBV6-5 with TRBJ1-3, with D possibly TRBD1 on 6 matching bases. Germline CDR1 reads MNHEY; CDR2 reads SVGAGI. The ends were cut back, 0 bases at V and 2 bases at J, with 11 bases in the middle. This CDR3 spans 16 amino acids. CDR3 in DNA: TGTGCCAGCAGTTACTCCCTGCAGGGGACTGGAAACACCATATATTTT. The encoded protein is CASSYSLQGTGNTIYF.

The chain joins TRBV7-3 to TRBJ2-6, with D unclear. Germline V gives CDR1 SGHTA, CDR2 FQGTGA. The CDR3 consists of 14 residues. Trimming removed 5 bases from V and 4 bases from J, with 9 bases in between. The CDR3 protein is CASSSRVGANVLTF. The CDR3 DNA is TGTGCCAGCAGCAGCCGGGTGGGGGCCAACGTCCTGACTTTC.

The rearrangement joins TRBV6-2 or TRBV6-3 to TRBJ2-4, with a possible D match to TRBD1 (6 bases). The ends were cut back, 2 bases at V and 1 base at J, with 6 bases in the middle. This CDR3 region has 14 residues. CDR1 is MNHEY and CDR2 is SVGEGT in the germline V gene. In DNA, the CDR3 is TGTGCCAGCAGTTACGACAGGGCCAAAAACATTCAGTACTTC. Its translation: CASSYDRAKNIQYF.